The entry below gives a single T cell receptor beta chain sequence along with its context. Antigen unknown. These data are taken from a study of CD8+CD57+ T cells in acquired aplastic anemia. Trimming left V 8 bases short and J 0 bases short, with 11 bases between. Germline values: CDR1 SNHLY, CDR2 FYNNEI. This CDR3 contains 14 residues. Selection for sequencing was limited to patients who had shown CD8+CD57+ cell expansion by flow cytometry. Genomic DNA served as template for TCR beta VDJ and CDR3 profiling. TCRdb re-called the reads through MiXCR, storing one row per CDR3 protein. The sample lists about 150,000 distinct CDR3 sequences; 40% to 60% were seen once. Overall study findings and caveats: Patients and controls were found to share 25 to 35 CD8+ CDR3 sequences. Patients were compared with controls for CD8+ Simpson's diversity, and no significant difference emerged.

Sample: sorted CD4+, CD8+, or CD8+CD57+ T cells (not recorded which) from PBMCs. The source is a human donor with aplastic anemia. The rearrangement joins TRBV2 to TRBJ1-3; no definite D call. DNA for the CDR3: TGTGCCAGCCTCCGACTGGGCTCTGGAAACACCATATATTTT. This encodes CASLRLGSGNTIYF.